The rows below give T cell receptor beta chains drawn from one sample of a study of OX40 agonist ivuxolimab in advanced cancers. TCRdb's table, derived via immunoSEQ multiplex PCR, lists solely in-frame clones and lacks some. The sample consists of roughly 34,000 clones, approximately 82% of them appearing once. The sequences come from CD4+ or CD8+ T cells sorted from blood, collected in a trial of the OX40 agonist ivuxolimab. The receptors come from an adult with an advanced solid tumor such as melanoma, head and neck, liver or kidney cancer. The CDR3 runs from the conserved cysteine through the conserved F or W. A D gene is named only where the DNA matches it firmly. Clone sizes are given selectively: once, few, many, or a class where the clone is expanded.

D gene: .; V gene: TRBV4-3; clone size: .; J gene: TRBJ1-2; CDR3 DNA: TGCGCCAGCAGCCAAGAGTTGGGGAGCGATAACTATGGCTACACCTTC; CDR3 protein: CASSQELGSDNYGYTF
D gene: .; V gene: TRBV18; clone size: .; J gene: TRBJ2-5; CDR3 DNA: TGTGCCAGCTCACCGGACAGTTTGGAGACCCAGTACTTC; CDR3 protein: CASSPDSLETQYF
D gene: .; V gene: TRBV18; clone size: .; J gene: TRBJ2-6; CDR3 DNA: TGTGCCAGCTCAGGGCGGGGATCTGGGGCCAACGTCCTGACTTTC; CDR3 protein: CASSGRGSGANVLTF
D gene: TRBD2; V gene: TRBV19; clone size: .; J gene: TRBJ2-7; CDR3 DNA: TGTGCCAGTAGTATGGGGCGGGAGTCGAACGAGCAGTACTTC; CDR3 protein: CASSMGRESNEQYF
D gene: .; V gene: TRBV28; clone size: .; J gene: TRBJ2-7; CDR3 DNA: TGTGCCAGCACCTCAGGGGGGGTCCCCTACGAGCAGTACTTC; CDR3 protein: CASTSGGVPYEQYF
D gene: .; V gene: TRBV7-8; clone size: .; J gene: TRBJ2-6; CDR3 DNA: TGTGCCAGCAGCCAATACAACTCTGGGGCCAACGTCCTGACTTTC; CDR3 protein: CASSQYNSGANVLTF
D gene: TRBD1; V gene: TRBV5-1; clone size: few; J gene: TRBJ1-4; CDR3 DNA: TGCGCCAGCAGCCGGACAGGGGATTATGAAAAACTGTTTTTT; CDR3 protein: CASSRTGDYEKLFF
D gene: .; V gene: TRBV7-2; clone size: few; J gene: TRBJ1-1; CDR3 DNA: TGTGCCAGCAGTTCATCGACAACCCTGAACACTGAAGCTTTCTTT; CDR3 protein: CASSSSTTLNTEAFF
D gene: .; V gene: TRBV7-2; clone size: .; J gene: TRBJ2-2; CDR3 DNA: TGTGCCAGCAGCCGGTCCCAGAACACCGGGGAGCTGTTTTTT; CDR3 protein: CASSRSQNTGELFF
D gene: .; V gene: TRBV28; clone size: medium-sized; J gene: TRBJ1-5; CDR3 DNA: TGTGCCAGCAGTCCCCCTGGACCGGCAGGGCAGCCCCAGCATTTT; CDR3 protein: CASSPPGPAGQPQHF
D gene: .; V gene: TRBV27; clone size: .; J gene: TRBJ1-5; CDR3 DNA: TGTGCCAGCAGTCTTGACCGCCGCAATCAGCCCCAGCATTTT; CDR3 protein: CASSLDRRNQPQHF
D gene: .; V gene: TRBV28; clone size: .; J gene: TRBJ1-1; CDR3 DNA: TGTGCCAGCAGTTTGACTCAGAACACTGAAGCTTTCTTT; CDR3 protein: CASSLTQNTEAFF
D gene: .; V gene: TRBV20-1; clone size: .; J gene: TRBJ2-7; CDR3 DNA: TGCAGTGCTAGGACAGTTAACGAGCAGTACTTC; CDR3 protein: CSARTVNEQYF
D gene: .; V gene: TRBV18; clone size: .; J gene: TRBJ2-5; CDR3 DNA: TGTGCCAGCTCACCACCTGGCGGGGTACAAGAGACCCAGTACTTC; CDR3 protein: CASSPPGGVQETQYF
D gene: .; V gene: TRBV28; clone size: .; J gene: TRBJ1-2; CDR3 DNA: TGTGCCAGCAGTCCAGACAGTATAGCTAACTATGGCTACACCTTC; CDR3 protein: CASSPDSIANYGYTF
D gene: .; V gene: TRBV30; clone size: .; J gene: TRBJ1-6; CDR3 DNA: TGTGCCTGGAGTGTGAAGGGAAATTCACCCCTCCACTTT; CDR3 protein: CAWSVKGNSPLHF
D gene: .; V gene: TRBV18; clone size: .; J gene: TRBJ2-7; CDR3 DNA: TGTGCCAGCTCACCACCGAGGGGGACCTACGAGCAGTACTTC; CDR3 protein: CASSPPRGTYEQYF
D gene: .; V gene: TRBV11-1; clone size: .; J gene: TRBJ2-7; CDR3 DNA: TGTGCCAGCAGCTCACGTGCTTCGGGACTGATTTACTACGAGCAGTACTTC; CDR3 protein: CASSSRASGLIYYEQYF
D gene: .; V gene: TRBV6-6; clone size: .; J gene: TRBJ2-1; CDR3 DNA: TGTGCCAGCAGCCCACAGTCAAGCTCCTACAATGAGCAGTTCTTC; CDR3 protein: CASSPQSSSYNEQFF
D gene: TRBD1; V gene: TRBV5-1; clone size: .; J gene: TRBJ2-5; CDR3 DNA: TGCGCCAGCAGCTTGGGGGGACAGGGGCCGGAGACCCAGTACTTC; CDR3 protein: CASSLGGQGPETQYF
D gene: .; V gene: TRBV10-3; clone size: once; J gene: TRBJ1-2; CDR3 DNA: TGTGCCGCACGACAGTTAAACTATGGCTACACCTTC; CDR3 protein: CAARQLNYGYTF
D gene: .; V gene: TRBV11-3; clone size: .; J gene: TRBJ2-1; CDR3 DNA: TGTGCCAGCAGCCAGATACAGAGCTCCTACAATGAGCAGTTCTTC; CDR3 protein: CASSQIQSSYNEQFF
D gene: .; V gene: TRBV6-6; clone size: .; J gene: TRBJ1-1; CDR3 DNA: TGTGCCAGCAGCCCAGACAGGCCTGAAGCTTTCTTT; CDR3 protein: CASSPDRPEAFF
D gene: .; V gene: TRBV5-4; clone size: .; J gene: TRBJ2-1; CDR3 DNA: TGTGCCAGCAGCCCCGGGCAGGCTACCTACAATGAGCAGTTCTTC; CDR3 protein: CASSPGQATYNEQFF
D gene: .; V gene: TRBV5-1; clone size: .; J gene: TRBJ1-4; CDR3 DNA: TGCGCCAGCAGGGGCGGACTAGGAACGGGGCCGCTAAATGAAAAACTGTTTTTT; CDR3 protein: CASRGGLGTGPLNEKLFF
D gene: TRBD2; V gene: TRBV2; clone size: .; J gene: TRBJ2-7; CDR3 DNA: TGTGCCAGCAATATAGCGGGGAGCTCCTACGAGCAGTACTTC; CDR3 protein: CASNIAGSSYEQYF
D gene: .; V gene: TRBV23-1; clone size: once; J gene: TRBJ1-1; CDR3 DNA: TGCGCCAGCAGTCAAGCGGAGGCAGGGGTGGAGTCGGACACTGAAGCTTTCTTT; CDR3 protein: CASSQAEAGVESDTEAFF
D gene: .; V gene: TRBV7-3; clone size: .; J gene: TRBJ1-1; CDR3 DNA: TGTGCCAGCAGCCCCAGTACAGCGAACACTGAAGCTTTCTTT; CDR3 protein: CASSPSTANTEAFF
D gene: .; V gene: TRBV7-2; clone size: .; J gene: TRBJ1-2; CDR3 DNA: TGTGCCAGCAGCTTAGAGGGGGGCTATGGCTACACCTTC; CDR3 protein: CASSLEGGYGYTF
D gene: TRBD2; V gene: TRBV7-2; clone size: .; J gene: TRBJ2-5; CDR3 DNA: TGTGCCAGCAGCTTAAGGCGCGGGGGGGCGGCATCACAAGAGACCCAGTACTTC; CDR3 protein: CASSLRRGGAASQETQYF
D gene: .; V gene: TRBV6-5; clone size: .; J gene: TRBJ1-2; CDR3 DNA: TGTGCCAGCAGTGCGGGGCTTGAGTGGGATGGCTACACCTTC; CDR3 protein: CASSAGLEWDGYTF
D gene: TRBD2; V gene: TRBV7-6; clone size: .; J gene: TRBJ2-1; CDR3 DNA: TGTGCCAGCAGCCCCGTTTTGGCCAGCGGGAGGGCCAATGAGCAGTTCTTC; CDR3 protein: CASSPVLASGRANEQFF
D gene: .; V gene: TRBV5-1; clone size: .; J gene: TRBJ2-5; CDR3 DNA: TGCGCCAGCAGCTTGGGGGGTTGGTACCAAGAGACCCAGTACTTC; CDR3 protein: CASSLGGWYQETQYF
D gene: .; V gene: TRBV19; clone size: .; J gene: TRBJ1-2; CDR3 DNA: TGTGCCAGTAGTATACTCTCGAAGGGACGCGGCTATGGCTACACCTTC; CDR3 protein: CASSILSKGRGYGYTF
D gene: .; V gene: TRBV9; clone size: .; J gene: TRBJ2-5; CDR3 DNA: TGTGCCAGCAGCGTAGTGGCGGCCCCCTCAGGGACCCAGTACTTC; CDR3 protein: CASSVVAAPSGTQYF
D gene: TRBD2; V gene: TRBV7-3; clone size: .; J gene: TRBJ2-1; CDR3 DNA: TGTGCCAGCAGCTTAAAGAGTCCACTAGCGGGGGACAATGAGCAGTTCTTC; CDR3 protein: CASSLKSPLAGDNEQFF
D gene: .; V gene: TRBV18; clone size: .; J gene: TRBJ2-6; CDR3 DNA: TGTGCCAGCTCACCTGGAGGCGGTGGGGCCAACGTCCTGACTTTC; CDR3 protein: CASSPGGGGANVLTF
D gene: TRBD2; V gene: TRBV5-4; clone size: .; J gene: TRBJ2-1; CDR3 DNA: TGTGCCAGCAGCCCGGATGGGGGACTAGCGGGGATTAATGAGCAGTTCTTC; CDR3 protein: CASSPDGGLAGINEQFF
D gene: .; V gene: TRBV6-5; clone size: .; J gene: TRBJ1-2; CDR3 DNA: TGTGCCAGCAGCCTCTCCGGGAGAAACTATGGCTACACCTTC; CDR3 protein: CASSLSGRNYGYTF
D gene: .; V gene: TRBV11-2; clone size: .; J gene: TRBJ2-4; CDR3 DNA: TGTGCCAGCAGCTTAGGCGGATACTTAGCCAAAAACATTCAGTACTTC; CDR3 protein: CASSLGGYLAKNIQYF
D gene: .; V gene: TRBV30; clone size: .; J gene: TRBJ2-7; CDR3 DNA: TGTGCCTGGAGTGGAACAGGGCTTCCCTACGAGCAGTACTTC; CDR3 protein: CAWSGTGLPYEQYF
D gene: .; V gene: TRBV28; clone size: .; J gene: TRBJ2-1; CDR3 DNA: TGTGCCAGCAGTTTATTTCGCAATGAGCAGTTCTTC; CDR3 protein: CASSLFRNEQFF
D gene: .; V gene: TRBV30; clone size: .; J gene: TRBJ1-5; CDR3 DNA: TGTGCCTGGACAGGGAATAGCAATCAGCCCCAGCATTTT; CDR3 protein: CAWTGNSNQPQHF
D gene: .; V gene: TRBV7-3; clone size: few; J gene: TRBJ2-7; CDR3 DNA: TGTGCCCCTGTTAGGGGACACGAGCAGTACTTC; CDR3 protein: CAPVRGHEQYF
D gene: .; V gene: TRBV20-1; clone size: .; J gene: TRBJ2-1; CDR3 DNA: TGCAGTGCTAGGGAATACAATGAGCAGTTCTTC; CDR3 protein: CSAREYNEQFF
D gene: .; V gene: TRBV6-5; clone size: .; J gene: TRBJ1-2; CDR3 DNA: TGTGCCAGCAGTTACTCGGGACAAAACTATGGCTACACCTTC; CDR3 protein: CASSYSGQNYGYTF
D gene: TRBD1; V gene: TRBV7-9; clone size: .; J gene: TRBJ1-5; CDR3 DNA: TGTGCCAGCAGCCGGACAGGCGATAGCAATCAGCCCCAGCATTTT; CDR3 protein: CASSRTGDSNQPQHF
D gene: .; V gene: TRBV30; clone size: .; J gene: TRBJ2-5; CDR3 DNA: TGTGCCTGGAGTCGCCGAATTGGGTCCCGGGGGTACCAAGAGACCCAGTACTTC; CDR3 protein: CAWSRRIGSRGYQETQYF
D gene: .; V gene: TRBV30; clone size: .; J gene: TRBJ2-5; CDR3 DNA: TGTGCCTGGAGTAAAGGACTACAAGAGACCCAGTACTTC; CDR3 protein: CAWSKGLQETQYF
D gene: TRBD2; V gene: TRBV7-2; clone size: .; J gene: TRBJ2-5; CDR3 DNA: TGTGCCAGCAGCTTGGGGACTAGCGGGGTGGAGACCCAGTACTTC; CDR3 protein: CASSLGTSGVETQYF
D gene: TRBD2; V gene: TRBV2; clone size: .; J gene: TRBJ2-7; CDR3 DNA: TGTGCCAGCTACTCCACCCCACTTAGAGCGGGAGGTTTAGACGAGCAGTACTTC; CDR3 protein: CASYSTPLRAGGLDEQYF
D gene: .; V gene: TRBV10-2; clone size: once; J gene: TRBJ1-2; CDR3 DNA: TGCGCCAGCAGTGAGTCCCACTATGGCTACACCTTC; CDR3 protein: CASSESHYGYTF
D gene: TRBD1; V gene: TRBV11-2; clone size: .; J gene: TRBJ1-4; CDR3 DNA: TGTGCCAGCAGCCCCCGGACAGGCCCGTATGAAAAACTGTTTTTT; CDR3 protein: CASSPRTGPYEKLFF
D gene: .; V gene: TRBV10-2; clone size: .; J gene: TRBJ2-3; CDR3 DNA: TGCGCCAGCATTAATTTCGGATCTAGCACAGATACGCAGTATTTT; CDR3 protein: CASINFGSSTDTQYF
D gene: .; V gene: TRBV7-6; clone size: .; J gene: TRBJ1-1; CDR3 DNA: TGTGCCAGCAGCCCCGTCACGGGGGCGAACACTGAAGCTTTCTTT; CDR3 protein: CASSPVTGANTEAFF
D gene: .; V gene: TRBV7-2; clone size: .; J gene: TRBJ1-3; CDR3 DNA: TGTGCCAGCAGCCGGTCGACTATCCCTGGAAACACCATATATTTT; CDR3 protein: CASSRSTIPGNTIYF
D gene: TRBD1; V gene: TRBV19; clone size: .; J gene: TRBJ1-2; CDR3 DNA: TGTGCCAGTAGCGGACGACAGGGGCCCGCTAACTATGGCTACACCTTC; CDR3 protein: CASSGRQGPANYGYTF
D gene: .; V gene: TRBV7-2; clone size: .; J gene: TRBJ2-7; CDR3 DNA: TGTGCCAGCAGCGACGATTCCGGGGCCTACGAGCAGTACTTC; CDR3 protein: CASSDDSGAYEQYF
D gene: .; V gene: TRBV29-1; clone size: .; J gene: TRBJ1-1; CDR3 DNA: TGCAGCGTTGTCGGGCAGGTAGGCACTGAAGCTTTCTTT; CDR3 protein: CSVVGQVGTEAFF
D gene: .; V gene: TRBV11-3; clone size: .; J gene: TRBJ2-3; CDR3 DNA: TGTGCCAGCAGCGTAGGGCATAGCACAGATACGCAGTATTTT; CDR3 protein: CASSVGHSTDTQYF